The clone carrying this T cell receptor (beta chain) was picked up many times. What it binds is unknown. Time point specified: patch test 1, 2 weeks after DPC sensitization. Treatment: therapeutic diphenylcyclopropenone sensitization with weekly scalp DPC. TCRdb re-derived calls from the RACE reads in MiXCR, one entry per CDR3 protein. The sample consists of some 400,000 distinct CDR3 sequences, 4% to 5.5% of them appearing once. This sample was included in a study of human T cells and chemical hapten exposure. Whole-study context: Doses of diphenylcyclopropenone went to the patients' scalps weekly throughout the roughly 24-week study. Largely, small differences in pooled library volume made per-sample TCR yields vary.

Study-level results: The number of TCRs above 1 in 1000 frequency did not change after DPC sensitization. In comparison with controls, expanded TCRs gave rise to a significantly larger number of large CDR3 similarity clusters.

The CDR3 is 14 residues long. V was trimmed by 4 bases and J by 0 bases, leaving 8 bases between them. CDR1 is MNHEY, CDR2 SMNVEV, per germline (reference sequence). Sequenced here: whole blood, sampled in connection with sensitization to the hapten diphenylcyclopropenone (DPC). This chain connects TRBV27 to TRBJ2-3; D ambiguous. The clonotype comes from a woman aged 45-60 years with alopecia areata. Some clones in this sample may be carry-over from other donors' samples. In DNA form, the CDR3 reads TGTGCCAGCAGTTCTCTCGCTAGCACAGATACGCAGTATTTT. This gives the protein CASSSLASTDTQYF.